This TCR beta chain was sequenced for a study of T-cell reconstitution after alpha-beta-depleted transplantation in children. A remark on this clonotype: The antigen remains unidentified.

The authors prepared the TCRbeta library with unique molecular identifiers. TCRdb re-analysed the PCR reads in MiXCR, keeping a single row per CDR3 protein. The sample records about 460,000 distinct CDR3 sequences, approximately 10% being singletons. Broader study findings: It was newly produced T cells that mostly accounted for T-cell counts and diversity one year after transplant. Approximately two months post-transplant, alpha-beta T cells reportedly originated from several hundred expanded graft clones.

The material was PBMCs, obtained before TCRalphabeta/CD19-depleted stem cell transplant. The source is a child younger than 10 with inherited bone marrow failure, due to receive a stem cell transplant.

The CDR3 loop is CASSIFGGGAYNEQFF. CDR3 DNA sequence: TGTGCCAGTAGTATATTCGGCGGGGGAGCCTACAATGAGCAGTTCTTC. This chain links TRBV19 with TRBJ2-1, with TRBD2 matching 7 bases. Trimming took 2 bases from V and 2 from J; bases not matched to a gene: 6. CDR1 and CDR2 (germline): LNHDA, SQIVND (reference sequence). This CDR3 has 16 residues.